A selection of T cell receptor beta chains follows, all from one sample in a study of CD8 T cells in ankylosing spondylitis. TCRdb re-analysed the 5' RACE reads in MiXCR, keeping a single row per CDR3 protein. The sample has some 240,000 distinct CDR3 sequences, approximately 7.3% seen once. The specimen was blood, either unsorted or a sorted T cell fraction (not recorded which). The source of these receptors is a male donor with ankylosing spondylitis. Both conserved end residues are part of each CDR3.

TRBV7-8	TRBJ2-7	CASSTYSFSGSQYF
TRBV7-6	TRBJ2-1	CASSLANWRGGSHEQFF
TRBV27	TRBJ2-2	CASGNTGELFF
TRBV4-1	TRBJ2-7	CASSQDPWREGYYEQYF
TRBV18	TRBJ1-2	CASSTGTGEEDGYTF
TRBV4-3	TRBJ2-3	CASSQDWGGGRVDTQYF
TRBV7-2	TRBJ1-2	CASSRRGYGYTF
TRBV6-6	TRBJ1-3	CASSYGRNTIYF
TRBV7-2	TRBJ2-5	CASRETRAKETQYF
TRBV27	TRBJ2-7	CASSPSWGTQTHEQYF
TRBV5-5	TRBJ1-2	CASSLPGQNYGYTF
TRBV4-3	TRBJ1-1	CASSQDPVGKRAFF